This T cell receptor beta chain was sequenced in a study of shared clonotypes between healthy human individuals. Study background: Donor ages ranged 18 to 49 years: a couple of women, a few men. General observations from the study: Roughly 5.3% of naive CD4 clonotypes were common to four donors.

Terminally differentiated effector memory CD45RA+ cells were excluded from the naive CD8 cells, which were CD45RO-negative and positively selected for CCR7. There were only Caucasian adults among the donors, and all lived in Nashville, Tennessee. With regard to this clone: Its target is unknown. The sample contains more than one DNA sequence encoding this CDR3.

As handled by the study authors: Junction-only immunoSEQ sequences carried no quality scores, so filtering differed. Sequencing was performed with immunoSEQ multiplex PCR; in TCRdb, only in-frame clones are kept and a portion is missing. Clonal size and the V and J genes are those of that table, whereas D and trimming came from the DNA. In the table there are over 750,000 clones, roughly 96% of which are singletons. V dropped 6 bases and J dropped 3 bases, with 9 bases sitting between them. CDR3 length equals 11 residues. Germline CDR1 reads DFQATT; CDR2 reads SNEGSKA (reference sequence). Sequenced input: naive CD8+ T cells sorted from blood. The sequence derives from a young man in good health. The chain is built from TRBV20-1 and TRBJ2-7; possibly TRBD1 for D (7 bases). The CDR3 loop is CSARDSYEQYF. In DNA form, the CDR3 reads TGCAGTGCGCGGGACAGCTACGAGCAGTACTTC.